The clone carrying this T cell receptor (beta chain) was seen repeatedly, ten times or more. Antigen unknown. A library of TCRbeta sequences, prepared with unique molecular identifiers, was generated. From the PCR reads, TCRdb called clonotypes with MiXCR, one entry per CDR3 protein. Of around 700,000 distinct CDR3 sequences in the sample, around 14% were seen once. These data originate in a study of T-cell reconstitution after alpha-beta-depleted transplantation in children. Study-level results: Newly made T cells mostly supplied T-cell counts and diversity one year after transplant.

Material: PBMCs, obtained before TCRalphabeta/CD19-depleted stem cell transplant. This sequence was found in a girl aged 2 to 10 with congenital amegakaryocytic thrombocytopenia, due to receive a stem cell transplant.

The CDR3 spells CASSSLTLAEQYF. The CDR3 DNA is TGTGCCAGCAGCTCTCTTACTCTTGCCGAGCAGTACTTC. The chain joins TRBV27 to TRBJ2-7, with unresolved D. This CDR3 has 13 residues. The germline gives CDR1 MNHEY, CDR2 SMNVEV (reference sequence). V was shortened by 6 bases and J by 6 bases, with 15 bases between the two germline ends.